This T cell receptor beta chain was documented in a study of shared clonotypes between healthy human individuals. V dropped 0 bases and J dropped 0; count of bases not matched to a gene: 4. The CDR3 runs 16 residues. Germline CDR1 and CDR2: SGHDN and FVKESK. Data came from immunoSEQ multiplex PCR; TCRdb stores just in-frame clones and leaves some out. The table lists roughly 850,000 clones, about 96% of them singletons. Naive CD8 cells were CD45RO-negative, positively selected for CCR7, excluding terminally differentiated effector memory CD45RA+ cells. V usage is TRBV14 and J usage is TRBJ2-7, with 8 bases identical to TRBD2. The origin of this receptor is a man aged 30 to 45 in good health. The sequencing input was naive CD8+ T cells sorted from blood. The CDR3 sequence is CASSQDTLAGSYEQYF. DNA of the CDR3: TGTGCCAGCAGCCAAGATACCCTAGCGGGCTCCTACGAGCAGTACTTC.